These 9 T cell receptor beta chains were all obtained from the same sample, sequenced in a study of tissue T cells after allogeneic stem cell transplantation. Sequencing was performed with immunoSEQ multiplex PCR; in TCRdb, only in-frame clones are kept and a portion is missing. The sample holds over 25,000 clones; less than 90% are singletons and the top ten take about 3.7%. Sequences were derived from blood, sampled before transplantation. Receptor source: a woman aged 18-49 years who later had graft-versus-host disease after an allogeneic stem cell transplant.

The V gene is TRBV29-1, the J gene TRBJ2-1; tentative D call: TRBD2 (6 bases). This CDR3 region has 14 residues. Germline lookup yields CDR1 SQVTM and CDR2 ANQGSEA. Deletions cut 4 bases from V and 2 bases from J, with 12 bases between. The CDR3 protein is CSVVGGSAYNEQFF. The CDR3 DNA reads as TGCAGCGTTGTCGGAGGGAGTGCCTACAATGAGCAGTTCTTC.

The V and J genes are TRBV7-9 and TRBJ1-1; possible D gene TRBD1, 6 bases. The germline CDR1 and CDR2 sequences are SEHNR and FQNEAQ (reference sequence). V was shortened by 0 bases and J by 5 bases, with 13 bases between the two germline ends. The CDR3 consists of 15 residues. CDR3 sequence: CASSLAVGARTEAFF. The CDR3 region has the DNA TGTGCCAGCAGCTTAGCGGTGGGGGCTAGAACTGAAGCTTTCTTT.

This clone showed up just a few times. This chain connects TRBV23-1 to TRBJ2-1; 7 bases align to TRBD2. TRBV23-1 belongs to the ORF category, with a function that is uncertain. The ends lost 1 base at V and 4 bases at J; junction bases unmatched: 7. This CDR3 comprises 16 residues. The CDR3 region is CASSQLGGRPYNEQFF. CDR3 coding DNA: TGCGCCAGCAGTCAATTGGGAGGGAGGCCATACAATGAGCAGTTCTTC.

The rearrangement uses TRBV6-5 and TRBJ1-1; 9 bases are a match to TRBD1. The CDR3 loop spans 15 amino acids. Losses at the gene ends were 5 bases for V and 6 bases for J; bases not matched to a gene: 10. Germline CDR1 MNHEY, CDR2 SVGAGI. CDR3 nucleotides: TGTGCCAGCAGTCCAGGACAGGGGCGGGTGTCTGAAGCTTTCTTT. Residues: CASSPGQGRVSEAFF.

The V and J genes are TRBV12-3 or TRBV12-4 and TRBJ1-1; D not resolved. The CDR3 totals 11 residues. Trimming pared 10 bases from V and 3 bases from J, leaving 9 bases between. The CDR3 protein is CAIDRDTEAFF. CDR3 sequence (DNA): TGTGCCATCGATCGCGACACTGAAGCTTTCTTT.

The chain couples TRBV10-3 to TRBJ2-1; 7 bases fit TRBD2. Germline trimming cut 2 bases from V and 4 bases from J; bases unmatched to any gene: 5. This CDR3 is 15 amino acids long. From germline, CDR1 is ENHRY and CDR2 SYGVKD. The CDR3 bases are TGTGCCATCAGTGAGGAGGCGGGAGCGTACAATGAGCAGTTCTTC. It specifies CAISEEAGAYNEQFF.

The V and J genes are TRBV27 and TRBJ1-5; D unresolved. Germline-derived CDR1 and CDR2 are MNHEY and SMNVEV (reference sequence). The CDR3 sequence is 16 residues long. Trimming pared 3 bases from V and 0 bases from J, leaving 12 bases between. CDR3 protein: CASSLNRPYSNQPQHF. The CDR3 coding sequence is TGTGCCAGCAGTTTGAACAGACCTTATAGCAATCAGCCCCAGCATTTT.

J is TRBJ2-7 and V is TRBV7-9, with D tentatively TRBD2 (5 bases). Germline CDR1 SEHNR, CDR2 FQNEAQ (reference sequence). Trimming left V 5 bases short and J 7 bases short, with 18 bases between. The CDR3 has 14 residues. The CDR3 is CASSPGETRGEQYF. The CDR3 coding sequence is TGTGCCAGCAGCCCTGGTGAGACCCGGGGAGAGCAGTACTTC.

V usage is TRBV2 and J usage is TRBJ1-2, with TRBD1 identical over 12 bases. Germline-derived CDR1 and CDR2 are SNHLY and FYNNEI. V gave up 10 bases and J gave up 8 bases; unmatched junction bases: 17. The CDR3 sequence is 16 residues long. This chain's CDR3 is CANTPGTGGRVGGYTF. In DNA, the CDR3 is TGTGCCAACACACCCGGGACAGGGGGCCGCGTGGGAGGCTACACCTTC.